What follows is one T cell receptor (beta chain) and its context. This sample was included in a study of blood T cell repertoires in COVID-19. At the level of the study: From T cells, B-cell-depleted T cells, or PBMCs came the material, which was cDNA or gDNA.

Per the authors' pipeline: How many nucleated cells were present was estimated from reference gene primer amplification. Using immunoSEQ multiplex PCR, the repertoire was profiled, and TCRdb retains in-frame clones only, with some absent. Clone size and the V and J calls come from that table; the DNA yielded D and trimming. The sample includes fewer than 400,000 clones, approximately 85% of them seen just once. CDR1 and CDR2 (germline): LNHDA, SQIVND (reference sequence). Trimming removed 3 bases from V and 6 bases from J, with 9 bases in between. The CDR3 is 13 amino acids. In assigning cohorts, the study relied on participant-reported clinical history.

This TCR derives from a man under 40 who had recovered from COVID-19. This chain joins TRBV19 and TRBJ1-5; TRBD1 might be the D (5 bases). What was sequenced was PBMCs or T cells enriched from blood (not recorded which). The DNA of the CDR3 is TGTGCCAGTAGTATTAGACAGTTTCAGCCCCAGCATTTT. It specifies CASSIRQFQPQHF.